The 20 T cell receptor beta chains listed next were all sequenced from one sample in a study of blood T cell repertoires in COVID-19. The repertoire was sequenced with immunoSEQ multiplex PCR; TCRdb's copy has only in-frame clones and lacks some. The sample has under 150,000 clones; about four fifths are singletons. The source material was peripheral blood. All receptors derive from a human donor in a cohort sampled during active COVID-19.

In its sample, this clone was seen once. The chain combines TRBV7-2 with TRBJ2-1, with TRBD2 matching 10 bases. V lost 6 bases, J lost 7 bases, and 12 bases stayed unmatched. Germline V lookup: CDR1 SGHTA, CDR2 FQGNSA. This CDR3 is built from 16 residues. The CDR3: CASSPIVAGGKNEQFF. The DNA of the CDR3 is TGTGCCAGCAGTCCAATAGTAGCGGGGGGCAAAAATGAGCAGTTCTTC. Together with reference TRBV7-2 and TRBJ2-1, the CDR3 gives the full variable domain: GAGVSQSPSNKVTEKGKDVELRCDPISGHTALYWYRQSLGQGLEFLIYFQGNSAPDKSGLPSDRFSAERTGGSVSTLTIQRTQQEDSAVYLCASSPIVAGGKNEQFFGPGTRLTVL.

The J gene is TRBJ2-3, the V gene TRBV11-2; 9 nucleotides agree with TRBD2. V was clipped by 0 bases and J by 8 bases; unmatched bases: 6. CDR1 SGHAT and CDR2 FQNNGV come from the germline V gene. CDR3 length: 15 amino acids. The CDR3 loop is CASSLELAGPSTQYF. The CDR3 DNA follows: TGTGCCAGCAGCTTAGAGCTAGCGGGGCCTAGTACGCAGTATTTT.

About this clone: The junction shows a germline mismatch at one end, possibly a read error. The chain joins TRBV30 to TRBJ1-1; D is perhaps TRBD1 (5 bases). There are 12 residues in the CDR3. Germline assignment: CDR1 GTSNPN and CDR2 SVGIG (reference sequence). In DNA, the CDR3 is TGTGCCTGGACCGAGGGTGCGGGGCCGCCTCATTTT. This translates into CAWTEGAGPPHF.

This sequence joins TRBV29-1 and TRBJ2-5; D uncertain. Trimming stripped 4 bases from V and 6 bases from J, with 12 bases between. CDR1 is SQVTM, CDR2 ANQGSEA, per germline. The CDR3 runs 12 residues. In DNA form, the CDR3 reads TGCAGCGTTGGACTGGCCCAGAAGACCCAGTACTTC. As protein: CSVGLAQKTQYF.

This chain links TRBV6-1 with TRBJ2-3, with D perhaps TRBD1 (6 bases). CDR1 is MNHNS, CDR2 SASEGT, per germline. This CDR3 is 16 amino acids long. Trimming cost V 1 base and J 2 bases, with 13 bases left between them. The CDR3 here is CASSEVFQGFTDTQYF. CDR3 DNA sequence: TGTGCCAGCAGTGAAGTGTTTCAGGGGTTCACAGATACGCAGTATTTT.

This chain uses TRBV6-2 or TRBV6-3 with TRBJ2-5; maybe TRBD2 (7 bases). Germline lookup yields CDR1 MNHEY and CDR2 SVGEGT. The length of the CDR3 is 14 residues. With 5 bases removed from V and 5 bases from J, the gap between germline ends came to 15 bases. CDR3 loop: CASSRGAEGETQYF. In nucleotides, the CDR3 is TGTGCCAGCAGTCGGGGGGCAGAGGGGGAGACCCAGTACTTC.

The rearrangement uses TRBV5-6 and TRBJ2-1; 9 bases fit TRBD2. The CDR3 totals 13 residues. The V gene's germline CDR1 is SGHDT and CDR2 YYEEEE. V gave up 0 bases and J gave up 15 bases; unmatched junction bases: 7. The DNA of the CDR3 is TGTGCCAGCAGCTTGGGTGCGGGGGGGTTCTCGTTCTTC. It specifies CASSLGAGGFSFF.

This CDR3 is CASSIRTGQYSPLHF. The CDR3 bases are TGTGCCAGCAGCATTCGGACAGGGCAATATTCACCCCTCCACTTT. The chain employs TRBV7-2 and TRBJ1-6, with TRBD1 matching 8 bases. This CDR3 region has 15 residues. The V and J ends lost 5 bases and 8 bases, in that order; junction bases with no gene match: 8. CDR1 SGHTA and CDR2 FQGNSA come from the germline V gene.

About this clone itself: One end of the junction does not line up with germline, which may come from a read error. The chain recombines TRBV7-7 with TRBJ2-2, with a possible D match to TRBD2 (6 bases). Germline loops: CDR1 SSHAT, CDR2 FNYEAQ (reference sequence). CDR3 length equals 16 residues. The CDR3 DNA reads TGTGCTAGCAGCTTACGCCAAGCGGGGAACACCGGGGAGCTGTTTTTT. As protein: CASSLRQAGNTGELFF.

V gene TRBV7-2 combines with J gene TRBJ2-1; 7 nucleotides agree with TRBD1. Per the germline V gene, CDR1 is SGHTA and CDR2 is FQGNSA. V lost 4 bases, J lost 3 bases, and 6 bases stayed unmatched. This CDR3 contains 15 residues. CDR3 nucleotides: TGTGCCAGCAGCTACAGGGGAATAGTCTACAATGAGCAGTTCTTC. This translates into CASSYRGIVYNEQFF.

This clone has a handful of counts. The chain has TRBV6-5 and TRBJ2-2; a weak D match, TRBD2 (6 bases). The CDR3 is made up of 12 amino acids. In germline, CDR1 is MNHEY, CDR2 SVGAGI. Trimming left V 4 bases short and J 8 bases short, with 8 bases between. CDR3 nucleotides: TGTGCCAGCAGTTGGGACTTAGGGGAGCTGTTTTTT. This encodes CASSWDLGELFF.

CDR3 sequence: CASSQEDSAGVAGGYNEQFF. CDR3 sequence (DNA): TGTGCCAGCAGCCAAGAAGATTCCGCGGGGGTAGCGGGGGGGTACAATGAGCAGTTCTTC. The chain recombines TRBV4-2 with TRBJ2-1; TRBD2 matches at 11 bases. The V and J ends lost 0 bases and 4 bases, in that order; junction bases with no gene match: 14. The CDR3 covers 20 residues. Germline assignment: CDR1 LGHNA and CDR2 YNFKEQ.

This clone was recorded once. This rearrangement joins TRBV14 to TRBJ1-3; D is perhaps TRBD1 (5 bases). This CDR3 spans 14 amino acids. The ends were cut back, 4 bases at V and 3 bases at J, with 10 bases in the middle. Germline CDR1 reads SGHDN; CDR2 reads FVKESK. CDR3 in DNA: TGTGCCAGCAGCCCCCCGGGGGTTGGAAACACCATATATTTT. As protein: CASSPPGVGNTIYF.

CDR3 nucleotides: TGTGCCAGCAGCCGAGAGGGGTCAGGGGGAGGAAACACAGATACGCAGTATTTT. As protein: CASSREGSGGGNTDTQYF. The rearrangement uses TRBV6-4 and TRBJ2-3, with a weak D call TRBD1 (7 bases). V was pared by 6 bases and J by 2 bases, with 24 bases between. CDR1 MRHNA and CDR2 SNTAGT come from the germline V gene. This CDR3 is built from 18 residues.

The chain is built from TRBV28 and TRBJ1-5, with a weak D call TRBD1 (5 bases). The CDR3 spans 16 residues. The germline gives CDR1 MDHEN, CDR2 SYDVKM. With 5 bases removed from V and 1 base from J, the gap between germline ends came to 15 bases. The CDR3 is CASSTQDRLSNQPQHF. The CDR3 nucleotides are TGTGCCAGCAGTACACAAGACAGACTCAGCAATCAGCCCCAGCATTTT.

The rearrangement joins TRBV10-1 to TRBJ2-7; D perhaps matches TRBD1 (6 bases). The V gene lost 9 bases and the J gene lost 6 bases, with 9 bases spanning the gap. CDR1 WNHNN and CDR2 SYGVQD come from the germline V gene (reference sequence). The CDR3 covers 10 residues. In nucleotides, the CDR3 is TGCGCCAGAGACAGGCTCGAGCAGTACTTC. This translates into CARDRLEQYF.

V usage is TRBV7-2 and J usage is TRBJ1-6, with 10 bases matching TRBD1. The CDR3 totals 15 residues. Germline V gene sequence: CDR1 SGHTA, CDR2 FQGNSA. J lost 8 bases, V lost 6 bases, and 7 bases had no gene match. CDR3: CASRDRDRGYSPLHF. The CDR3 DNA is TGTGCCAGCAGGGACCGGGACAGGGGTTATTCACCCCTCCACTTT.

The chain couples TRBV21-1 to TRBJ1-1; the D segment call TRBD1 is taken from the table without a DNA check. TRBV21-1 is a pseudogene. The CDR3 is 17 residues long. This chain's CDR3 is CASSPEDRGAENTEAFF. The CDR3 bases are TGTGCCAGCAGCCCAGAGGACAGGGGAGCAGAAAACACTGAAGCTTTCTTT.

The chain uses TRBV7-9 and TRBJ2-3, with D perhaps matching TRBD2 (5 bases). V was pared by 0 bases and J by 0 bases, with 13 bases between. The CDR3 has 17 residues. In germline, CDR1 is SEHNR, CDR2 FQNEAQ (reference sequence). The CDR3, as DNA: TGTGCCAGCAGCTTAGCGCTGGGAGTCGGCAGCACAGATACGCAGTATTTT. Protein product: CASSLALGVGSTDTQYF.

This chain connects TRBV18 to TRBJ2-3; 9 nucleotides match TRBD2. Germline V CDR1 and CDR2: KGHSH, LQKENI. The CDR3 sequence is 16 residues long. Unmatched junction bases numbered 6, after V lost 0 bases and J lost 5 bases. The CDR3 loop reads CASSPPGGGARDTQYF. CDR3 coding DNA: TGTGCCAGCTCACCACCTGGCGGGGGGGCGAGAGATACGCAGTATTTT.